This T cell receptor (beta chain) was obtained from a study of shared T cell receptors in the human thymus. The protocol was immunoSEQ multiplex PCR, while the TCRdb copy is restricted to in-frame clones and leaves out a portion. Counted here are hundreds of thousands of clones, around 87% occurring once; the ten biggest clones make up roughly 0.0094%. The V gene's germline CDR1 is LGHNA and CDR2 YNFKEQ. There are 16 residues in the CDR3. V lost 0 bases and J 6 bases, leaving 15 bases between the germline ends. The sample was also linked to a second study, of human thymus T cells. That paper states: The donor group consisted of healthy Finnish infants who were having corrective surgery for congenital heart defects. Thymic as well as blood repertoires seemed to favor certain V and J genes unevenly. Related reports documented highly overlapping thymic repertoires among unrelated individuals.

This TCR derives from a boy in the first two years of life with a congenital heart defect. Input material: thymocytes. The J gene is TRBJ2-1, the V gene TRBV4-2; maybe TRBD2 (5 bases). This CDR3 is CASSQDFAEGINEQFF. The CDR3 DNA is TGTGCCAGCAGCCAAGATTTCGCAGAGGGCATCAATGAGCAGTTCTTC.